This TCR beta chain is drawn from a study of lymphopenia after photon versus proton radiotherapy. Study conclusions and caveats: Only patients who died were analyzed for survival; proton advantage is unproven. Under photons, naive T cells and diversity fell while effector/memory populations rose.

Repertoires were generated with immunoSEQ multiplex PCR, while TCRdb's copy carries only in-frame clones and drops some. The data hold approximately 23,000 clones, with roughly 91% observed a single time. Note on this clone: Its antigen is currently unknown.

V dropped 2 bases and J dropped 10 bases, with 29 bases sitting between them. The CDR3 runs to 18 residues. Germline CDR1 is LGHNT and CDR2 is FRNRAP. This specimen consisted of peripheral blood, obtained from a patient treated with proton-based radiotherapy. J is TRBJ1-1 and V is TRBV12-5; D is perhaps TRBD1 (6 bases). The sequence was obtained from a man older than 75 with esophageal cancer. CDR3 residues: CASGLRPPYRAGSNGAFF. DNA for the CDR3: TGTGCTAGTGGTTTGCGACCTCCCTACAGGGCTGGTTCAAATGGAGCTTTCTTT.